The entry below gives a single T cell receptor beta chain sequence along with its context. This entry belongs to a study of T cells in Graves' hyperthyroidism and ophthalmopathy. Exclusion criteria comprised uncontrolled infection, other autoimmune disease, pregnancy or lactation. The CDR3 spans 10 residues. V was cut by 7 bases and J by 1 base, with 4 bases left in between. Germline assignment: CDR1 SQVTM and CDR2 ANQGSEA. From RNA transcripts, TCR beta CDR3 regions were amplified. The TCR CDR3 was amplified in a first-round RT-PCR using the HTBI primer set. A single record per CDR3 protein comes from TCRdb applying MiXCR to the multiplex PCR reads. Counted here are fewer than 450,000 distinct CDR3 sequences, 12% to 15% occurring once; the ten biggest clones make up roughly a fifth.

The chain is built from TRBV29-1 and TRBJ1-1; D gene ambiguous. The sequenced sample was blood. The source of this sequence is a woman aged 60 to 75 with Graves' ophthalmopathy. The CDR3 DNA follows: TGCAGCGGGGGGAACACTGAAGCTTTCTTT. Its protein product is CSGGNTEAFF.